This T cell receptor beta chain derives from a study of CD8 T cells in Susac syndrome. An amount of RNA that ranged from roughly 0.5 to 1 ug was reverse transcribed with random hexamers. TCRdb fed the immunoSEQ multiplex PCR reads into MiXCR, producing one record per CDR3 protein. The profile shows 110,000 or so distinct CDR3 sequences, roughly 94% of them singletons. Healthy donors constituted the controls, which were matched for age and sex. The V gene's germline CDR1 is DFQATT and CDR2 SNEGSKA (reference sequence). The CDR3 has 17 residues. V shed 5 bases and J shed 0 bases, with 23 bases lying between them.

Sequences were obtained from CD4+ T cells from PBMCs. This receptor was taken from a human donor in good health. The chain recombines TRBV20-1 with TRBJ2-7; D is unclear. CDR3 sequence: CSAPERKPGYTSYEQYF. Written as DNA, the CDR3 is TGCAGTGCTCCAGAGAGGAAGCCAGGCTATACCTCCTACGAGCAGTACTTC.